The 31 T cell receptor beta chains in this list originate from one sample, sequenced in a study of blood T cell repertoires in COVID-19. Here immunoSEQ multiplex PCR was the method, and the copy in TCRdb shows in-frame clones only, minus some. The sample lists 150,000 to 200,000 clones, 75% to 80% occurring once. The specimen was peripheral blood. All receptors come from a woman in her 70s with acute or convalescent COVID-19.

V gene TRBV30 combines with J gene TRBJ2-7; TRBD2 matches at 13 bases. The CDR3 extends over 15 amino acids. The germline V gene encodes CDR1 GTSNPN and CDR2 SVGIG (reference sequence). V lost 6 bases and J lost 3; bases outside the gene matches: 8. As DNA, the CDR3 is TGTGCCTGCCGCCTGGGACTAGCGGGAATCTACGAGCAGTACTTC. Residues: CACRLGLAGIYEQYF.

The CDR3 reads CASSQPPGSGVGLGEQFF. Written as DNA, the CDR3 is TGTGCCAGCAGCCAACCCCCCGGGAGTGGGGTCGGTCTGGGTGAGCAGTTCTTC. V usage is TRBV3-1 (or the pseudogene TRBV3-2) and J usage is TRBJ2-1; perhaps TRBD2 as D (6 bases). The V end lost 2 bases, the J end lost 9 bases, and 26 bases lay between the germline ends. Germline assignment: CDR1 LGHDT and CDR2 YNNKEL (reference sequence). This CDR3 comprises 18 residues.

CDR3 amino acids: CASTPTGDNYGYTF. The CDR3 nucleotides read TGTGCCAGCACCCCGACAGGGGATAACTATGGCTACACCTTC. This chain connects TRBV2 to TRBJ1-2; 8 bases agree with TRBD1. The CDR3 is made up of 14 amino acids. CDR1 and CDR2 (germline): SNHLY, FYNNEI. V lost 7 bases, J lost 1 base, and 5 bases stayed unmatched.

The chain couples TRBV29-1 to TRBJ1-3; D perhaps matches TRBD1 (6 bases). Trimming pared 3 bases from V and 4 bases from J, leaving 10 bases between. In germline, CDR1 is SQVTM, CDR2 ANQGSEA. CDR3 length: 13 amino acids. CDR3 sequence reads: CSVDAGDGNTIYF. The DNA for the CDR3 is TGCAGCGTTGATGCAGGGGACGGAAACACCATATATTTT.

Details on this clone: An end of the junction does not agree with germline; a read error may underlie this. The chain has TRBV2 and TRBJ1-5; 7 bases fit TRBD1. This CDR3 spans 15 amino acids. Germline-derived CDR1 and CDR2 are SNHLY and FYNNEI. This chain's CDR3 is CASCETGPGNQPQHF. The CDR3 DNA follows: TGTGCCAGCTGTGAGACAGGGCCAGGCAATCAGCCCCAGCATTTT.

The chain joins TRBV2 to TRBJ2-5; no definite D call. This CDR3 comprises 12 residues. The V end was cut by 6 bases, the J end by 3 bases, with 8 bases between. Germline lookup yields CDR1 SNHLY and CDR2 FYNNEI. CDR3 amino acids: CASRINKETQYF. For the CDR3, the DNA is TGTGCCAGCAGAATAAATAAAGAGACCCAGTACTTC.

This chain links TRBV7-3 with TRBJ2-1, with TRBD1 matching 9 bases. Germline CDR1 SGHTA, CDR2 FQGTGA. The CDR3 runs 14 residues. V was clipped by 3 bases and J by 6 bases; unmatched bases: 3. CDR3 coding DNA: TGTGCCAGCAGCTTGGCGGACAGGGGCAATGAGCAGTTCTTC. Translation gives CASSLADRGNEQFF.

The chain recombines TRBV5-5 with TRBJ1-5, with D perhaps TRBD1 (5 bases). Germline assignment: CDR1 SGHKS and CDR2 YYEKEE (reference sequence). This CDR3 is built from 15 residues. The V end lost 1 base, the J end lost 3 bases, and 11 bases lay between the germline ends. The CDR3, as DNA: TGTGCCAGCAGCTTGACACCGACAGACAATCAGCCCCAGCATTTT. Translation: CASSLTPTDNQPQHF.

This chain links TRBV10-3 with TRBJ2-7; the match to TRBD2 covers 12 bases. The CDR3 has 14 amino acids. V was clipped by 10 bases and J by 5 bases; unmatched bases: 9. Per germline, CDR1 ENHRY and CDR2 SYGVKD. In DNA, the CDR3 is TGTGCCACCACTCCGGGACTAGCGGGCGACGAGCAGTACTTC. Encoded protein: CATTPGLAGDEQYF.

This clone has a single count. The V gene is TRBV6-6, the J gene TRBJ1-6, with 8 positions matching TRBD1. J gave up 9 bases and V 2 bases, and 3 bases lay outside the gene matches. CDR1 MNHNY and CDR2 SVGAGI come from the germline V gene (reference sequence). CDR3 length: 14 residues. The CDR3 DNA reads as TGTGCCAGCAGTTACGGACAGGGAGTTTCACCCCTCCACTTT. Translating it yields CASSYGQGVSPLHF.

The chain has TRBV7-8 and TRBJ1-6, with 7 nucleotides matching TRBD1. This CDR3 has 15 residues. V lost 5 bases to trimming and J lost 7 bases; unmatched junction nucleotides: 8. Germline CDR1 is SGHVS and CDR2 is FQNEAQ. The CDR3 region has the DNA TGTGCCAGCAGCATAGGGACAGAAATAAATTCACCCCTCCACTTT. Protein: CASSIGTEINSPLHF.

The chain couples TRBV6-5 to TRBJ2-3, with D perhaps matching TRBD1 (5 bases). V lost 7 bases, J lost 0 bases, and 8 bases lay in between. CDR3 length: 13 residues. CDR1 is MNHEY, CDR2 SVGAGI, per germline. The chain's CDR3 is CASTPGSTDTQYF. The CDR3 DNA is TGTGCCAGCACTCCAGGGAGCACAGATACGCAGTATTTT.

This clone was recorded a few times. V gene TRBV6-1 combines with J gene TRBJ1-4, with 7 bases matching TRBD1. V lost 0 bases to trimming and J lost 5 bases; unmatched junction nucleotides: 9. The length of the CDR3 is 17 residues. Germline-derived CDR1 and CDR2 are MNHNS and SASEGT. Here the CDR3 reads CASSEALMTGPNEKLFF. The CDR3 region has the DNA TGTGCCAGCAGTGAAGCGCTTATGACAGGGCCGAATGAAAAACTGTTTTTT.

This chain connects TRBV30 to TRBJ1-2; possible D gene TRBD1, 6 bases. The germline V gene encodes CDR1 GTSNPN and CDR2 SVGIG (reference sequence). The CDR3 contains 12 residues. Deletions cut 2 bases from V and 7 bases from J, with 11 bases between. The CDR3 here is CAWSTGSGGYTF. The CDR3 nucleotides read TGTGCCTGGAGTACAGGGTCGGGTGGCTACACCTTC.

The chain joins TRBV2 to TRBJ2-7; D gene unclear. This CDR3 comprises 13 residues. The germline gives CDR1 SNHLY, CDR2 FYNNEI. Deletions cut 4 bases from V and 2 bases from J, with 9 bases between. This CDR3 is CASSGEAPYEQYF. The CDR3, as DNA: TGTGCCAGCAGTGGCGAGGCACCCTACGAGCAGTACTTC.

About this clone itself: Relative to the germline gene, one junction end is altered; a read error may explain this. The V call is TRBV18, the J call TRBJ2-3, with 9 bases matching TRBD1. The CDR3 is 17 amino acids. Germline lookup yields CDR1 KGHSH and CDR2 LQKENI. The CDR3 nucleotides read TGTGCCAGCTCGCCACCTGGACCGGGACAGGGCTTCGATACGCAGTATTTT. Residues: CASSPPGPGQGFDTQYF.

This chain connects TRBV5-3 to TRBJ2-1, with 7 bases that match TRBD2. TRBV5-3 is designated an ORF whose function remains uncertain. J lost 2 bases, V lost 6 bases, and 8 bases had no gene match. There are 15 residues in the CDR3. The CDR3 nucleotides read TGTGCCAGAATAGGGGAGGGTGACACCTACAATGAGCAGTTCTTC. This gives the protein CARIGEGDTYNEQFF.

CDR3 coding DNA: TGTGCCAGCAGCTTACGGACAGGGGATGAAAAACTGTTTTTT. This sequence encodes CASSLRTGDEKLFF. The V gene is TRBV7-9, the J gene TRBJ1-4; 9 nucleotides match TRBD1. Germline loops: CDR1 SEHNR, CDR2 FQNEAQ (reference sequence). CDR3 length equals 14 residues. The J segment lost 6 bases and the V segment lost 2 bases, leaving 1 base of the junction unmatched.

The rearrangement uses TRBV27 and TRBJ2-2; D might be TRBD1 (5 bases). The CDR3 length is 13 residues. Germline values: CDR1 MNHEY, CDR2 SMNVEV (reference sequence). The ends were cut back, 9 bases at V and 5 bases at J, with 13 bases in the middle. CDR3 sequence reads: CASSLRVTGELFF. In DNA form, the CDR3 reads TGTGCCAGTTCTCTCAGGGTGACCGGGGAGCTGTTTTTT.

This sequence joins TRBV6-5 and TRBJ2-7, with 8 bases aligning to TRBD1. The V and J ends lost 6 bases and 1 base, in that order; junction bases with no gene match: 8. The CDR3 has 15 residues. Germline CDR1 and CDR2: MNHEY and SVGAGI. CDR3 residues: CASRPGQGASYEQYF. The CDR3 DNA sequence: TGTGCCAGCAGACCGGGGCAGGGGGCGTCCTACGAGCAGTACTTC.

The chain links TRBV10-2 to TRBJ2-2; 10 bases match TRBD1. V gave up 6 bases and J gave up 7 bases; unmatched junction bases: 5. The CDR3 contains 14 residues. Germline assignment: CDR1 WSHSY and CDR2 SAAADI. CDR3 in amino acids: CASRGDRGVGELFF. Here the CDR3 DNA reads TGCGCCAGCAGGGGGGACAGGGGAGTCGGGGAGCTGTTTTTT.

This clone has more than one count but fewer than ten. This sample includes further DNA sequences coding for the same CDR3. The gene calls are TRBV18 and TRBJ2-5; TRBD1 matches 7 bases. The CDR3 is 13 residues long. V lost 3 bases, J lost 4 bases, and 2 bases stayed unmatched. The germline CDR1 and CDR2 sequences are KGHSH and LQKENI. The CDR3 nucleotides are TGTGCCAGCTCACCCAGACAGGGAGAGACCCAGTACTTC. It codes for CASSPRQGETQYF.

The rearrangement uses TRBV3-1 (or the pseudogene TRBV3-2) and TRBJ1-2, with D maybe TRBD1 (6 bases). Germline V gene lookup returns CDR1 LGHDT and CDR2 YNNKEL (reference sequence). With 0 bases removed from V and 8 bases from J, the gap between germline ends came to 13 bases. The CDR3 is 14 residues long. This chain's CDR3 is CASSQEVTGKGYTF. DNA of the CDR3: TGTGCCAGCAGCCAAGAGGTGACAGGTAAAGGCTACACCTTC.

The count of this clone is one. V is TRBV9 and J is TRBJ2-7; D call uncertain. CDR3 size: 14 residues. Germline lookup yields CDR1 SGDLS and CDR2 YYNGEE. V dropped 4 bases and J dropped 0 bases, with 11 bases sitting between them. The DNA of the CDR3 is TGTGCCAGCAGCCCTTCGGTCCTCTCCTACGAGCAGTACTTC. It is translated as CASSPSVLSYEQYF.

The chain links TRBV4-1 to TRBJ1-2; D gene ambiguous. The CDR3 totals 13 residues. Germline CDR1 and CDR2: MGHRA and YSYEKL. Between the trimmed V and J ends, which lost 3 bases and 1 base, there was a span of 6 bases. The CDR3 sequence is CASSHPGNYGYTF. CDR3 nucleotides: TGCGCCAGCAGCCATCCGGGTAACTATGGCTACACCTTC.

Comments on this clone: Other nucleotide sequences in the sample specify the same CDR3. The chain employs TRBV10-3 and TRBJ1-5, with unresolved D. The germline CDR1 and CDR2 sequences are ENHRY and SYGVKD. Trimming took off 0 bases at V and 5 bases at J, with 5 bases between the two ends. The CDR3 is made up of 13 amino acids. For the CDR3, the DNA is TGTGCCATCAGTGAGTCCAGCGATCAGCCCCAGCATTTT. This encodes CAISESSDQPQHF.

The chain joins TRBV3-1 (or the pseudogene TRBV3-2) to TRBJ2-5, with TRBD2 identical over 11 bases. With 1 base clipped from V and 4 bases from J, the junction kept 2 bases outside the gene matches. Germline assignment: CDR1 LGHDT and CDR2 YNNKEL (reference sequence). The CDR3 consists of 15 residues. In DNA form, the CDR3 reads TGTGCCAGCAGCCAAGGAGGACTAGCGGGAGAGACCCAGTACTTC. Translating it yields CASSQGGLAGETQYF.

The V and J genes are TRBV7-6 and TRBJ2-1, with 8 bases identical to TRBD2. This CDR3 region has 21 residues. CDR1 is SGHVS, CDR2 FNYEAQ, per germline. The junction had 17 bases not matched to a gene; V was cut back by 1 base and J by 0 bases. The CDR3 DNA reads as TGTGCCAGCAGCTTAGTACCGAGCGGGGGATTCTCCCGATTCTCCTACAATGAGCAGTTCTTC. Amino acids: CASSLVPSGGFSRFSYNEQFF.

This clone was detected only a few times. The chain combines TRBV18 with TRBJ2-7; TRBD2 agrees at 7 bases. J lost 3 bases, V lost 3 bases, and 14 bases had no gene match. There are 17 residues in the CDR3. CDR1 is KGHSH and CDR2 is LQKENI in the germline V gene. CDR3 amino acids: CASSPPLRASGNYEQYF. In DNA form, the CDR3 reads TGTGCCAGCTCACCCCCCTTGCGGGCTAGCGGAAACTACGAGCAGTACTTC.

The gene calls are TRBV9 and TRBJ1-6; D gene ambiguous. The CDR3 totals 12 residues. V was cut by 4 bases and J by 6 bases, with 5 bases left in between. The V gene's germline CDR1 is SGDLS and CDR2 YYNGEE. CDR3 nucleotides: TGTGCCAGCAGCCGTCCTAATTCACCCCTCCACTTT. Translation: CASSRPNSPLHF.

In this sample, this clone turned up once. The gene calls are TRBV4-1 and TRBJ2-5, with 9 positions matching TRBD2. J lost 4 bases, V lost 4 bases, and 7 bases had no gene match. Germline V gene lookup returns CDR1 MGHRA and CDR2 YSYEKL. CDR3 length: 15 amino acids. In nucleotides, the CDR3 is TGCGCCAGCAGCCGCGGGAGGGCCGAAGGAGAGACCCAGTACTTC. This sequence encodes CASSRGRAEGETQYF.